These 5 T cell receptor beta chains came from one sample sequenced in a study of control samples from healthy donors and cancer patients. The repertoire was sequenced with immunoSEQ multiplex PCR; TCRdb's copy has only in-frame clones and lacks some. Here the sample spans 150,000 to 200,000 clones, over 85% being singletons. Material for sequencing was blood. The receptors were gathered from a man aged 25 to 45 in good health.

The CDR3 loop reads CASSLNLAEEQYF. CDR3 bases: TGCGCCAGCAGCTTGAACCTAGCGGAAGAGCAGTACTTC. The genes are TRBV5-1 and TRBJ2-7; 7 bases map to TRBD2. Per the germline V gene, CDR1 is SGHRS and CDR2 is YFSETQ. This CDR3 has 13 amino acids. The J segment lost 7 bases and the V segment lost 1 base, leaving 5 bases of the junction unmatched.

The rearrangement uses TRBV5-5 and TRBJ2-1; D is ambiguous. This CDR3 spans 16 amino acids. Germline V gene lookup returns CDR1 SGHKS and CDR2 YYEKEE (reference sequence). V lost 2 bases and J lost 0, with 12 bases in between. CDR3: CASSFTQAVSYNEQFF. CDR3 nucleotides: TGTGCCAGCAGCTTCACTCAAGCCGTCTCCTACAATGAGCAGTTCTTC.

This rearrangement joins TRBV2 to TRBJ1-4; 7 positions agree with TRBD1. With V trimmed by 5 bases and J by 7 bases, 13 bases remained unmatched. CDR1 is SNHLY and CDR2 is FYNNEI in the germline V gene. The CDR3 has 16 residues. CDR3 region: CASSKLPQTGSEKLFF. CDR3 coding DNA: TGTGCCAGCAGTAAACTCCCCCAGACAGGGAGTGAAAAACTGTTTTTT.

The chain has TRBV30 and TRBJ1-5; D remains unclear. CDR3 length equals 19 residues. Germline CDR1 and CDR2: GTSNPN and SVGIG (reference sequence). V gave up 8 bases and J gave up 2 bases, with 31 bases separating them. The CDR3 here is CALSLYGPSTPWGNQPQHF. In nucleotides, the CDR3 is TGTGCCCTATCTCTGTATGGCCCCTCGACCCCCTGGGGCAATCAGCCCCAGCATTTT.

The chain is built from TRBV3-1 (or the pseudogene TRBV3-2) and TRBJ1-2; 8 bases map to TRBD1. This CDR3 has 12 residues. Germline V gene lookup returns CDR1 LGHDT and CDR2 YNNKEL (reference sequence). V was clipped by 4 bases and J by 7 bases; unmatched bases: 2. DNA of the CDR3: TGTGCCAGCAGCCCCGGACAGGGTGGCTACACCTTC. This sequence encodes CASSPGQGGYTF.